This passage covers 10 T cell receptor beta chains from one sample sequenced in a study of blood T cell repertoires in COVID-19. Profiling relied on immunoSEQ multiplex PCR, and the TCRdb table lists in-frame clones only, not all of them. The data hold over 100,000 clones, with approximately 83% observed a single time. The material sequenced was peripheral blood. These receptors all come from a woman between 65 and 79 years old with acute or convalescent COVID-19.

CDR3 sequence reads: CASSEDFHRSYNEQFF. CDR3 sequence (DNA): TGTGCCAGCAGTGAAGACTTCCATAGATCCTACAATGAGCAGTTCTTC. This chain links TRBV6-1 with TRBJ2-1; D is unresolved. This CDR3 has 16 residues. Germline CDR1 is MNHNS and CDR2 is SASEGT. Trimming removed 1 base from V and 1 base from J, with 11 bases in between.

The chain is built from TRBV5-4 and TRBJ1-1; D not resolved. Trimming took 0 bases from V and 0 from J, leaving 15 bases between them. CDR1 and CDR2 from the germline V gene are SGHNT and YYREEE (reference sequence). The CDR3 contains 17 residues. For the CDR3, the DNA is TGTGCCAGCAGCTTGGAGAGAACCCCCCTAATGAACACTGAAGCTTTCTTT. Translation gives CASSLERTPLMNTEAFF.

This chain uses TRBV5-5 with TRBJ1-5, with a possible D match to TRBD1 (6 bases). V lost 0 bases and J lost 5, with 9 bases in between. The germline gives CDR1 SGHKS, CDR2 YYEKEE (reference sequence). The CDR3 loop spans 14 amino acids. The CDR3 spells CASSLGTDYQPQHF. The CDR3, as DNA: TGTGCCAGCAGCTTGGGGACAGACTATCAGCCCCAGCATTTT. The variable domain in full, with the rest retrieved from reference TRBV5-5 and TRBJ1-5, is DAGVTQSPTHLIKTRGQQVTLRCSPISGHKSVSWYQQVLGQGPQFIFQYYEKEERGRGNFPDRFSARQFPNYSSELNVNALLLGDSALYLCASSLGTDYQPQHFGDGTRLSIL.

V is TRBV2 and J is TRBJ1-2, with a weak D call TRBD1 (6 bases). The CDR3 extends over 14 amino acids. Germline V gives CDR1 SNHLY, CDR2 FYNNEI. Trimming took 6 bases from V and 4 from J, leaving 15 bases between them. This CDR3 is CASSQKQGSYGYTF. As DNA, the CDR3 is TGTGCCAGCAGCCAGAAACAGGGTTCCTATGGCTACACCTTC.

The chain has TRBV19 and TRBJ1-3; D gene uncertain. The germline CDR1 and CDR2 sequences are LNHDA and SQIVND (reference sequence). The CDR3 contains 13 residues. V was cut by 4 bases and J by 1 base, with 5 bases left in between. CDR3 sequence reads: CASSNLSGNTIYF. DNA of the CDR3: TGTGCCAGTAGTAACCTATCTGGAAACACCATATATTTT.

CDR3 nucleotide sequence: TGTGCCAGCAGCGTACCGGGGGTTATGAACACCGGGGAGCTGTTTTTT. Translated, it gives CASSVPGVMNTGELFF. The rearrangement uses TRBV9 and TRBJ2-2, with a tentative D call TRBD2 (6 bases). CDR3 length: 16 residues. The germline V gene encodes CDR1 SGDLS and CDR2 YYNGEE. V was clipped by 1 base and J by 1 base, with 11 bases between them. Supplemented by reference TRBV9 and TRBJ2-2, the full variable domain reads DSGVTQTPKHLITATGQRVTLRCSPRSGDLSVYWYQQSLDQGLQFLIQYYNGEERAKGNILERFSAQQFPDLHSELNLSSLELGDSALYFCASSVPGVMNTGELFFGEGSRLTVL.

This clone was detected once. The chain is built from TRBV30 and TRBJ2-5, with 12 nucleotides matching TRBD2. The CDR3 has 15 residues. The germline CDR1 and CDR2 sequences are GTSNPN and SVGIG (reference sequence). V lost 4 bases, J lost 5 bases, and 8 bases stayed unmatched. Written as DNA, the CDR3 is TGTGCCTGGATGACTAGCGGGGGCCCTCGGGAGACCCAGTACTTC. This codes for CAWMTSGGPRETQYF.

There are a few counts of this clone. The chain links TRBV27 to TRBJ1-2; D gene unclear. V dropped 4 bases and J dropped 5 bases, with 14 bases sitting between them. CDR1 and CDR2 from the germline V gene are MNHEY and SMNVEV (reference sequence). The CDR3 loop spans 14 amino acids. The CDR3 is CASSSGLKTYGYTF. The CDR3, as DNA: TGTGCCAGCAGTTCCGGACTGAAAACTTATGGCTACACCTTC.

The DNA for the CDR3 is TGTGCCAGCAGCCAAGGGGGCGGGGGGACTAATTCACCCCTCCACTTT. It specifies CASSQGGGGTNSPLHF. The rearrangement uses TRBV3-1 (or the pseudogene TRBV3-2) and TRBJ1-6; D is possibly TRBD1 (5 bases). V was cut by 1 base and J by 6 bases, with 13 bases left in between. Per germline, CDR1 LGHDT and CDR2 YNNKEL (reference sequence). The CDR3 length is 16 residues.

The chain is built from TRBV14 and TRBJ2-2, with 7 positions matching TRBD1. The CDR3 is 14 amino acids. V shed 1 base, J shed 5 bases, and the junction held 1 base outside the gene matches. Germline CDR1 and CDR2: SGHDN and FVKESK. CDR3 sequence (DNA): TGTGCCAGCAGCCAAGCACAGGGGACCGGGGAGCTGTTTTTT. The encoded protein is CASSQAQGTGELFF.